The rows below give T cell receptor beta chains drawn from one sample of a study of Graves' ophthalmopathy and Graves' hyperthyroidism. From the multiplex PCR reads, TCRdb called clonotypes with MiXCR, one entry per CDR3 protein. The data show around 470,000 distinct CDR3 sequences, around 14% seen once. Sequenced sample: blood. These TCRs come from a woman aged 25 to 39 with Graves' ophthalmopathy. CDR3s include the opening cysteine and the closing phenylalanine or tryptophan. The D gene is left open where the match is weak. Where a row states a size, it is once, few, many or the class of an expanded clone; other rows omit it.

v_gene	d_gene	abundance	j_gene	CDR3aa	CDR3nt
TRBV24-1	NA	many	TRBJ2-2	CATRGLRSGELFF	TGTGCCACCAGGGGCTTGAGGTCCGGGGAGCTGTTTTTT
TRBV28	NA	many	TRBJ2-7	CASSGGRRPYEQYF	TGTGCCAGCAGTGGGGGCCGCAGGCCTTACGAGCAGTACTTC
TRBV3-1	NA	NA	TRBJ2-5	CASSPEPGTPQETQYF	TGTGCCAGCAGCCCAGAACCCGGGACACCCCAAGAGACCCAGTACTTC
TRBV6-2/TRBV6-3	TRBD1	NA	TRBJ2-2	CASSYPRGTGAGTGELFF	TGTGCCAGCAGTTACCCGCGTGGGACAGGGGCAGGCACCGGGGAGCTGTTTTTT
TRBV5-6	NA	NA	TRBJ1-2	CASTLIGASGYTF	TGTGCCAGCACCCTCATAGGGGCGAGTGGCTACACCTTC
TRBV25-1	TRBD2	few	TRBJ2-4	CASSALADTGNIQYF	TGTGCCAGCAGTGCTCTAGCGGACACGGGGAACATTCAGTACTTC
TRBV5-1	TRBD1	few	TRBJ2-4	CASSWDRVGDIQYF	TGCGCCAGCAGCTGGGACAGGGTTGGTGACATTCAGTACTTC
TRBV3-1	NA	NA	TRBJ1-2	CASSQSGSNYGYTF	TGTGCCAGCAGCCAATCAGGGAGTAACTATGGCTACACCTTC
TRBV6-1	TRBD2	many	TRBJ2-5	CASTGLAGGQETQYF	TGTGCCAGCACCGGACTAGCGGGAGGACAAGAGACCCAGTACTTC
TRBV9	NA	few	TRBJ2-3	CASSVLAADTQYF	TGTGCCAGCAGCGTTTTGGCAGCAGATACGCAGTATTTT
TRBV19	NA	NA	TRBJ2-2	CASSPGAVELFF	TGTGCCAGTAGTCCCGGGGCCGTGGAGCTGTTTTTT
TRBV7-8	NA	many	TRBJ2-5	CASSSGRLPQETQYF	TGTGCCAGCAGCTCCGGTCGTTTGCCCCAGGAGACCCAGTACTTC
TRBV6-1	NA	many	TRBJ1-2	CASSALNNYGYTF	TGTGCCAGCAGTGCACTGAACAACTATGGCTACACCTTC
TRBV12-3/TRBV12-4	NA	many	TRBJ1-5	CASSGTAGGAQHF	TGTGCCAGCAGTGGGACCGCCGGGGGGGCCCAGCATTTT
TRBV6-4	NA	many	TRBJ2-7	CASSPRGGDWSSYEQYF	TGTGCCAGCAGTCCCCGGGGTGGAGACTGGAGCTCCTACGAGCAGTACTTC
TRBV7-9	NA	many	TRBJ1-1	CASSSLVNTGAFF	TGTGCCAGCAGCTCTCTCGTAAACACTGGAGCTTTCTTT
TRBV27	TRBD1	many	TRBJ1-6	CASSGPRQGSYNSPLHF	TGTGCCAGCAGTGGTCCAAGACAGGGGTCCTATAATTCACCCCTCCACTTT
TRBV20-1	NA	many	TRBJ1-1	CSVRREYTEAFF	TGCAGTGTTAGGAGGGAGTACACTGAAGCTTTCTTT
TRBV15	TRBD1	many	TRBJ2-7	CATSRNRGSYEQYF	TGTGCCACCAGCCGCAACAGGGGCTCCTACGAGCAGTACTTC
TRBV15	NA	many	TRBJ1-5	CATSSRRGGNQPQHF	TGTGCCACCAGCAGTCGCAGGGGAGGCAATCAGCCCCAGCATTTT
TRBV15	NA	few	TRBJ1-1	CATAPGVTYTGAVF	TGTGCCACCGCACCCGGGGTAACGTACACTGGAGCTGTCTTT
TRBV28	NA	many	TRBJ1-2	CASSYEGHYGYTF	TGTGCCAGCAGTTACGAGGGCCACTATGGCTACACCTTC
TRBV11-2	NA	NA	TRBJ1-3	CASSLQPAVGTGNTIYF	TGTGCCAGCAGCCTACAACCTGCAGTTGGCACTGGAAACACCATATATTTT
TRBV12-3/TRBV12-4	TRBD1	many	TRBJ1-2	CASSETGGTYGYTF	TGTGCCAGCAGTGAGACAGGGGGCACCTATGGCTACACCTTC
TRBV5-1	NA	many	TRBJ1-2	CASSLEYTPYGYTF	TGCGCCAGCAGCTTGGAGTATACGCCTTATGGCTACACCTTC
TRBV27	TRBD1	many	TRBJ2-7	CASRQGSSYEQYF	TGTGCCTCACGACAGGGGTCCTCCTACGAGCAGTACTTC
TRBV30	NA	NA	TRBJ2-2	CAWSMGGPTGELFF	TGTGCCTGGAGTATGGGGGGGCCCACCGGGGAGCTGTTTTTT
TRBV4-1	NA	NA	TRBJ1-1	CASSQELQTNTEALF	TGCGCCAGCAGCCAAGAACTACAGACGAACACTGAAGCTCTCTTT
TRBV9	TRBD1	many	TRBJ1-1	CASSDRDRGLGTEAFF	TGTGCCAGCAGCGACCGGGACAGGGGGTTGGGCACTGAAGCTTTCTTT
TRBV28	TRBD2	many	TRBJ2-7	CASKHRDYSSYEQYF	TGTGCCAGCAAACACCGGGACTACAGCTCCTACGAGCAGTACTTC
TRBV30	NA	many	TRBJ1-5	CAWSRMGQPQHF	TGTGCCTGGAGTAGGATGGGTCAGCCCCAGCATTTT
TRBV27	NA	many	TRBJ1-1	CASSLQGEFTEAFF	TGTGCCAGCAGTTTACAGGGTGAATTCACTGAAGCTTTCTTT
TRBV20-1	NA	few	TRBJ1-5	CSARGTYSNQPQHF	TGCAGTGCTAGGGGTACTTATAGCAATCAGCCCCAGCATTTT
TRBV12-3/TRBV12-4	NA	many	TRBJ1-5	CASSSEGQPQHF	TGTGCCAGCAGCAGCGAGGGACAGCCCCAGCATTTT
TRBV30	NA	many	TRBJ2-4	CAWSQGRGDKNIQYF	TGTGCCTGGAGCCAAGGACGGGGTGACAAAAACATTCAGTACTTC
TRBV20-1	TRBD2	many	TRBJ2-7	CSARVPSGHYEQYF	TGCAGTGCTAGAGTCCCTAGCGGGCACTACGAGCAGTACTTC
TRBV12-3/TRBV12-4	NA	many	TRBJ1-2	CASSLRTDYGYTF	TGTGCCAGCAGTTTACGTACGGACTATGGCTACACCTTC
TRBV7-9	NA	many	TRBJ2-7	CASSLSNEQYF	TGTGCCAGCAGTTTAAGTAACGAGCAGTACTTC
TRBV6-1	NA	many	TRBJ2-7	CASSERRDYEQYF	TGTGCCAGCAGTGAAAGAAGGGACTACGAGCAGTACTTC
TRBV20-1	TRBD1	NA	TRBJ1-5	CSAKPAGTGMNQPQHF	TGCAGTGCTAAACCCGCCGGGACAGGGATGAATCAGCCCCAGCATTTT
TRBV6-1	NA	many	TRBJ2-7	CASSEVNTSPGYEQYF	TGTGCCAGCAGTGAAGTCAACACATCACCGGGCTACGAGCAGTACTTC
TRBV12-3/TRBV12-4	TRBD2	many	TRBJ2-2	CASSFVAGEEGGELFF	TGTGCCAGCAGTTTCGTAGCGGGAGAGGAGGGCGGGGAGCTGTTTTTT
TRBV27	TRBD1	many	TRBJ1-2	CASSPDRGVGYTF	TGTGCCAGCAGCCCCGACAGGGGTGTCGGCTACACCTTC
TRBV27	NA	many	TRBJ1-2	CASSFPGKIGYTF	TGTGCCAGCAGTTTTCCAGGGAAAATTGGTTACACCTTC
TRBV6-5	NA	many	TRBJ1-5	CASSYSGGAPYQPQHF	TGTGCCAGCAGTTACTCCGGGGGAGCCCCCTATCAGCCCCAGCATTTT
TRBV20-1	NA	many	TRBJ1-6	CSATGQPNSPLHF	TGCAGTGCTACCGGACAGCCGAATTCACCCCTCCACTTT